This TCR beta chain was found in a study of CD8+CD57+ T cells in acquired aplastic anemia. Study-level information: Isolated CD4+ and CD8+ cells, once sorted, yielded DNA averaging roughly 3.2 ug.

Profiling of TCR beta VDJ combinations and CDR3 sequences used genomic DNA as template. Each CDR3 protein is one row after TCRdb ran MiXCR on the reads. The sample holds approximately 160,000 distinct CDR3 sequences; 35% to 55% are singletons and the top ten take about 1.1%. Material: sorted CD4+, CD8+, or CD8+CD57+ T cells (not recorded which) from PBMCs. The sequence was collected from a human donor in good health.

The CDR3 sequence is CASSQDRGNEQFF. The CDR3 DNA sequence: TGTGCCAGCAGTCAGGACAGGGGGAATGAGCAGTTCTTC. The rearrangement uses TRBV7-9 and TRBJ2-1; TRBD1 agrees at 10 bases. Trimming took 6 bases from V and 7 from J; bases not matched to a gene: 3. This CDR3 comprises 13 residues. The germline gives CDR1 SEHNR, CDR2 FQNEAQ (reference sequence).